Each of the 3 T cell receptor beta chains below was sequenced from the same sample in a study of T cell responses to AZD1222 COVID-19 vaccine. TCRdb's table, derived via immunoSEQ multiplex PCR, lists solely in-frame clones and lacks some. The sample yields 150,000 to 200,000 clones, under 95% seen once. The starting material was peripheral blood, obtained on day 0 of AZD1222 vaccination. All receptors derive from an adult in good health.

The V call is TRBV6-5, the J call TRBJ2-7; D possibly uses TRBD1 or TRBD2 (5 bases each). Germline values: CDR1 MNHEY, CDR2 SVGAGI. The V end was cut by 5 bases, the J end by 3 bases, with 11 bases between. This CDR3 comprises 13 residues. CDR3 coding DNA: TGTGCCAGCAGTCTGGGGACCTACTACGAGCAGTACTTC. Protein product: CASSLGTYYEQYF.

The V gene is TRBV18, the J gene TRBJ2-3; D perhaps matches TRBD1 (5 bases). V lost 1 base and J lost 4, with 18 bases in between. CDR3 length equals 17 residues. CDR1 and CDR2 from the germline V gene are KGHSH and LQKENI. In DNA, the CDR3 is TGTGCCAGCTCACCACGTATGGCAGGGCGGACGGCAGATACGCAGTATTTT. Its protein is CASSPRMAGRTADTQYF.

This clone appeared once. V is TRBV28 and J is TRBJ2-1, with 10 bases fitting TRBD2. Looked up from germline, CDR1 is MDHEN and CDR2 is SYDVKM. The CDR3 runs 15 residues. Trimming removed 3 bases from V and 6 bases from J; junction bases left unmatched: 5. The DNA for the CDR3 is TGTGCCAGCAGTTTGGGGCTAGCGGGAGCCAATGAGCAGTTCTTC. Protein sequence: CASSLGLAGANEQFF.